These 14 T cell receptor beta chains share one sample of origin, sequenced in a study of blood T cell repertoires in COVID-19. Clones were read by immunoSEQ multiplex PCR, and TCRdb kept only the in-frame ones, dropping some. Of about 360,000 clones listed, 80% to 90% are singletons. Source material: peripheral blood. These receptors were taken from a young man with active or convalescent COVID-19.

The V gene is TRBV7-2, the J gene TRBJ2-7; D is perhaps TRBD2 (6 bases). This CDR3 is 17 amino acids long. The V gene lost 4 bases and the J gene lost 0 bases, with 19 bases spanning the gap. Germline values: CDR1 SGHTA, CDR2 FQGNSA. CDR3 nucleotides: TGTGCCAGCAGCTCGCAAGGAGGGGCCATTATCTCCTACGAGCAGTACTTC. This encodes CASSSQGGAIISYEQYF.

The chain joins TRBV19 to TRBJ2-7; the match to TRBD2 covers 8 bases. Trimming cost V 3 bases and J 3 bases; bases outside gene matches: 7. The V gene's germline CDR1 is LNHDA and CDR2 SQIVND (reference sequence). This CDR3 comprises 15 residues. The CDR3 DNA sequence: TGTGCCAGTAGTATTTCTAGCGGGCTGCTCTACGAGCAGTACTTC. Translation gives CASSISSGLLYEQYF.

This clone was recorded a few times. The CDR3 DNA follows: TGTGCCAGCAGCCAGGGACAGATTAATGAAAAACTGTTTTTT. As protein: CASSQGQINEKLFF. The chain carries TRBV5-5 and TRBJ1-4; 7 positions match TRBD1. Germline assignment: CDR1 SGHKS and CDR2 YYEKEE (reference sequence). V lost 4 bases to trimming and J lost 4 bases; unmatched junction nucleotides: 4. The CDR3 is 14 amino acids. The whole variable domain, remainder taken from reference TRBV5-5 and TRBJ1-4, is DAGVTQSPTHLIKTRGQQVTLRCSPISGHKSVSWYQQVLGQGPQFIFQYYEKEERGRGNFPDRFSARQFPNYSSELNVNALLLGDSALYLCASSQGQINEKLFFGSGTQLSVL.

This chain joins TRBV6-5 and TRBJ2-2; D gene ambiguous. The CDR3 is 14 residues long. The V end lost 4 bases, the J end lost 4 bases, and 10 bases lay between the germline ends. Germline CDR1 is MNHEY and CDR2 is SVGAGI. CDR3 in amino acids: CASSSVQTTGELFF. CDR3 sequence (DNA): TGTGCCAGCAGTTCAGTACAGACCACCGGGGAGCTGTTTTTT.

This chain connects TRBV12-3 or TRBV12-4 to TRBJ1-3; D is uncertain. The CDR3 sequence is 12 residues long. CDR3 in amino acids: CGGSYSGNTIYF. In DNA form, the CDR3 reads TGTGGCGGGAGTTACTCTGGAAACACCATATATTTT.

The chain uses TRBV6-2 or TRBV6-3 and TRBJ1-5; a possible D gene is TRBD1 (5 bases). Germline assignment: CDR1 MNHEY and CDR2 SVGEGT. Deletions cut 2 bases from V and 1 base from J, with 12 bases between. The CDR3 runs 16 residues. The CDR3, as DNA: TGTGCCAGCAGTTACGGGGGGTATCGGAGCAATCAGCCCCAGCATTTT. Its translation: CASSYGGYRSNQPQHF.

The genes are TRBV11-2 and TRBJ2-7, with D hard to call. V lost 0 bases and J lost 4, with 10 bases in between. The V gene's germline CDR1 is SGHAT and CDR2 FQNNGV. The CDR3 is 14 residues long. The CDR3 DNA reads as TGTGCCAGCAGCTTAGAAGCGAGAAATTACGAGCAGTACTTC. It encodes CASSLEARNYEQYF.

The rearrangement links TRBV18 to TRBJ1-2; TRBD1 matches 9 bases. CDR1 is KGHSH and CDR2 is LQKENI in the germline V gene. The CDR3 spans 16 residues. The V and J ends lost 0 bases and 4 bases, in that order; junction bases with no gene match: 6. Written as DNA, the CDR3 is TGTGCCAGCTCACCACCTCGGACAGGGGCGTTCTATGGCTACACCTTC. Its protein product is CASSPPRTGAFYGYTF.

The chain is built from TRBV24-1 and TRBJ2-5; 8 positions match TRBD2. Germline trimming cut 5 bases from V and 4 bases from J; bases unmatched to any gene: 8. Germline assignment: CDR1 KGHDR and CDR2 SFDVKD. The CDR3 is made up of 15 amino acids. Here the CDR3 reads CATSAAGAAGETQYF. The DNA for the CDR3 is TGTGCCACCAGTGCAGCGGGGGCGGCGGGAGAGACCCAGTACTTC.

V and J are TRBV28 and TRBJ1-5, with D possibly matching TRBD1 (5 bases). Germline CDR1 reads MDHEN; CDR2 reads SYDVKM. The V end was cut by 2 bases, the J end by 3 bases, with 8 bases between. The CDR3 is 14 amino acids. The CDR3 DNA sequence: TGTGCCAGCAGTTTAAGACAGTACAATCAGCCCCAGCATTTT. This sequence encodes CASSLRQYNQPQHF.

This rearrangement joins TRBV5-6 to TRBJ1-2, with D perhaps matching TRBD1 (5 bases). CDR3 length: 15 amino acids. V gave up 0 bases and J gave up 5 bases, with 14 bases separating them. The germline gives CDR1 SGHDT, CDR2 YYEEEE. CDR3 amino acids: CASSLEGNPRYGYTF. The CDR3 nucleotides read TGTGCCAGCAGCTTGGAGGGGAATCCTAGGTATGGCTACACCTTC.

V is TRBV25-1 and J is TRBJ2-7; no definite D call. The V end lost 8 bases, the J end lost 3 bases, and 11 bases lay between the germline ends. This CDR3 contains 12 residues. Per germline, CDR1 MGHDK and CDR2 SYGVNS. CDR3 region: CASGWQNYEQYF. DNA for the CDR3: TGTGCCAGCGGTTGGCAAAACTACGAGCAGTACTTC.

This chain connects TRBV5-6 to TRBJ2-5; TRBD2 aligns across 9 bases. V lost 2 bases and J lost 5; bases outside the gene matches: 7. CDR3 length: 15 amino acids. Per germline, CDR1 SGHDT and CDR2 YYEEEE. CDR3 sequence reads: CASSFGGGATETQYF. For the CDR3, the DNA is TGTGCCAGCAGCTTTGGCGGGGGGGCCACGGAGACCCAGTACTTC.

The rearrangement joins TRBV7-2 to TRBJ2-3, with 7 bases that match TRBD2. J lost 4 bases, V lost 4 bases, and 11 bases had no gene match. Germline-derived CDR1 and CDR2 are SGHTA and FQGNSA. CDR3 length: 16 residues. CDR3 bases: TGTGCCAGCAGCTCCGGTTTTGAGGGAGGGCCAGATACGCAGTATTTT. This encodes CASSSGFEGGPDTQYF.